This TCR beta chain was sequenced for a study of blood T cell repertoires in COVID-19. Looking at the study overall: In each case, the material was cDNA or gDNA derived from T cells, B-cell-depleted T cells, or PBMCs.

Here immunoSEQ multiplex PCR was the method, and the copy in TCRdb shows in-frame clones only, minus some. The sample shows 120,000 to 150,000 clones, roughly 84% of them seen only once. The CDR3 is made up of 16 amino acids. Germline trimming cut 7 bases from V and 2 bases from J; bases unmatched to any gene: 11. Germline V gives CDR1 SEHNR, CDR2 FQNEAQ (reference sequence). The chain uses TRBV7-9 and TRBJ2-3; TRBD2 matches 8 bases. Sequencing was performed on PBMCs or T cells enriched from blood (not recorded which). The TCR originated in a man between 35 and 55 years old with acute COVID-19. CDR3 bases: TGTGCCAGCACCTCCGCTGGCGGGGGGCCCACAGATACGCAGTATTTT. Residues: CASTSAGGGPTDTQYF. The variable domain in full, with the rest retrieved from reference TRBV7-9 and TRBJ2-3, is DTGVSQNPRHKITKRGQNVTFRCDPISEHNRLYWYRQTLGQGPEFLTYFQNEAQLEKSRLLSDRFSAERPKGSFSTLEIQRTEQGDSAMYLCASTSAGGGPTDTQYFGPGTRLTVL.